Included here is one TCR beta chain sequence, with context. TCRdb's table, derived via immunoSEQ multiplex PCR, lists solely in-frame clones and lacks some. Altogether roughly 60,000 clones are present, 70% to 90% being singletons, with the ten largest covering roughly 8.8%. The sample belongs to a study of glioma-infiltrating T cells after dendritic cell vaccination. Looking at the study overall: Treatment, given 2003 to 2012, was autologous tumor lysate-pulsed dendritic cell vaccination. Dendritic cells derived from monocytes and pulsed with autologous tumor lysate formed the vaccine.

Time point meaning: after dendritic cell vaccination, including at tumor progression/relapse. The ends lost 4 bases at V and 3 bases at J; junction bases unmatched: 3. Germline values: CDR1 SGDLS, CDR2 YYNGEE. This CDR3 has 13 amino acids. This sequence was found in a human donor with glioblastoma. V usage is TRBV9 and J usage is TRBJ1-1, with 7 nucleotides matching TRBD1. The source material was blood, sampled after dendritic cell vaccination. CDR3 coding DNA: TGTGCCAGCAGCCCCAGGGGGGACACTGAAGCTTTCTTT. Translated, it gives CASSPRGDTEAFF.